The 25 T cell receptor beta chains given below trace back to one sample, sequenced in a study of molecular identifiers for immune sequencing clone quantification. TCRdb called the PCR reads again in MiXCR, with one record for every CDR3 protein. This table has about 500,000 distinct CDR3 sequences, around 23% appearing once. What was sequenced was naive CD8+ T cells from blood, with Jurkat cell RNA spiked in. This sample's subset: FACS-sorted CD8+CD4-CCR7+CD45RA+ naive T cells. These receptors originate from a human donor in good health. Some libraries in this study had Jurkat cell RNA spiked in.

In the case of this clonotype: At one boundary the junction diverges from the germline segment, which might be a read error. The V and J genes are TRBV7-9 and TRBJ1-2; a possible D gene is TRBD1 (5 bases). Germline CDR1 reads SEHNR; CDR2 reads FQNEAQ (reference sequence). This CDR3 spans 11 amino acids. CDR3 sequence (DNA): TGTGCCAGCAGCGAGTCGGACAACGCGGTCTTC. This encodes CASSESDNAVF.

In this sample, this clonotype turned up many times. The CDR3 nucleotides are TGTGCCAGCAGCTCGGACGGTAGCTCCTACAATGAGCAGTTCTTC. Its translation: CASSSDGSSYNEQFF. This chain joins TRBV7-2 and TRBJ2-1; D unclear. The germline gives CDR1 SGHTA, CDR2 FQGNSA. The CDR3 length is 15 residues. The V end lost 4 bases, the J end lost 0 bases, and 10 bases lay between the germline ends.

This clonotype appeared many times. The chain carries TRBV7-2 and TRBJ1-1; D is unclear. Per the germline V gene, CDR1 is SGHTA and CDR2 is FQGNSA. The CDR3 contains 16 residues. V lost 2 bases to trimming and J lost 5 bases, with 18 bases between them. The CDR3 sequence is CASSLSAGWVGTEAFF. The CDR3 DNA follows: TGTGCCAGCAGCTTATCGGCAGGATGGGTTGGGACTGAAGCTTTCTTT.

There are a few counts of this clonotype. The chain links TRBV4-2 to TRBJ1-1; 7 bases align to TRBD1. The CDR3 consists of 15 residues. Trimming took 4 bases from V and 3 from J; bases not matched to a gene: 8. The germline gives CDR1 LGHNA, CDR2 YNFKEQ. The CDR3 DNA reads as TGTGCCAGCAGCCCAAGGACAGGTACTTACACTGAAGCTTTCTTT. Translated, it gives CASSPRTGTYTEAFF.

The rearrangement links TRBV14 to TRBJ2-7; 9 nucleotides agree with TRBD1. The germline gives CDR1 SGHDN, CDR2 FVKESK. V lost 4 bases to trimming and J lost 3 bases; unmatched junction nucleotides: 7. The CDR3 extends over 15 amino acids. Written as DNA, the CDR3 is TGTGCCAGCAGCCCCGGGACAGGGTTAATCTACGAGCAGTACTTC. This sequence encodes CASSPGTGLIYEQYF.

As concerns this clonotype: Germline is not matched at one junction end, which may reflect a read error. The V gene is TRBV6-6, the J gene TRBJ1-5, with TRBD1 as a possible D gene (5 bases). Germline V lookup: CDR1 MNHNY, CDR2 SVGAGI (reference sequence). The CDR3 spans 16 residues. CDR3 DNA: TGTGCCAGCAGTTCCCACCCCGGGGCTAGCAATCAGCCCCCGCATTTT. It is translated as CASSSHPGASNQPPHF.

Concerning this clonotype: The junction and the germline gene differ at one end; a read error may be behind it. The chain has TRBV7-2 and TRBJ2-5, with 9 nucleotides matching TRBD2. The CDR3 extends over 14 amino acids. Germline values: CDR1 SGHTA, CDR2 FQGNSA. Written as DNA, the CDR3 is TGTGCCGGCAGCATTAGCGGGGGAGGAGAGACCCAGTACTTC. Translated: CAGSISGGGETQYF.

This rearrangement joins TRBV27 to TRBJ1-2; no reliable D call. Germline V CDR1 and CDR2: MNHEY, SMNVEV (reference sequence). This CDR3 is built from 15 residues. Trimming left V 5 bases short and J 4 bases short, with 17 bases between. The CDR3 protein is CASSPYQERSYGYTF. As DNA, the CDR3 is TGTGCCAGCAGTCCCTACCAAGAAAGAAGCTATGGCTACACCTTC.

The chain uses TRBV6-5 and TRBJ1-1, with D perhaps matching TRBD1 (6 bases). Between the trimmed V and J ends, which lost 2 bases and 1 base, there was a span of 14 bases. The germline V gene has CDR1 MNHEY and CDR2 SVGAGI. The CDR3 has 16 residues. Here the CDR3 reads CASSYEPWDKNTEAFF. CDR3 in DNA: TGTGCCAGCAGTTACGAACCGTGGGACAAGAACACTGAAGCTTTCTTT.

A word on this clonotype: One end of the junction is discordant with germline, which a read error may explain. The chain couples TRBV4-1 to TRBJ1-5, with 7 bases matching TRBD1. This CDR3 contains 15 residues. Germline loops: CDR1 MGHRA, CDR2 YSYEKL. CDR3 DNA sequence: TGCGCCAGCAGCCAAGTAAGGACAGGCAATCCGCCCCCGCATTTT. Protein: CASSQVRTGNPPPHF.

V and J are TRBV19 and TRBJ1-1; D perhaps matches TRBD1 (6 bases). The germline gives CDR1 LNHDA, CDR2 SQIVND (reference sequence). This CDR3 has 12 amino acids. V was clipped by 6 bases and J by 7 bases, with 12 bases between them. Here the CDR3 reads CASRHGTIEAFF. The CDR3 DNA is TGTGCCAGTAGACATGGGACAATTGAAGCTTTCTTT. Complete variable domain (other parts from reference TRBV19 and TRBJ1-1): DGGITQSPKYLFRKEGQNVTLSCEQNLNHDAMYWYRQDPGQGLRLIYYSQIVNDFQKGDIAEGYSVSREKKESFPLTVTSAQKNPTAFYLCASRHGTIEAFFGQGTRLTVV.

This clonotype was found a few times. The J gene is TRBJ2-7, the V gene TRBV12-3 or TRBV12-4; 7 bases fit TRBD1. CDR3 length: 15 residues. J lost 0 bases, V lost 3 bases, and 5 bases had no gene match. Here the CDR3 reads CASSFGDRRSYEQYF. CDR3 sequence (DNA): TGTGCCAGCAGTTTCGGGGACAGACGCTCCTACGAGCAGTACTTC.

This clonotype came up many times. The chain recombines TRBV6-5 with TRBJ2-7; D not resolved. Germline CDR1 MNHEY, CDR2 SVGAGI. The CDR3 totals 13 residues. V lost 0 bases and J 4 bases, leaving 7 bases between the germline ends. DNA of the CDR3: TGTGCCAGCAGTTACTCGACTCCATACGAGCAGTACTTC. Amino acid sequence: CASSYSTPYEQYF.

V and J are TRBV7-9 and TRBJ2-1, with no clear D. Looked up from germline, CDR1 is SEHNR and CDR2 is FQNEAQ (reference sequence). Trimming left V 5 bases short and J 5 bases short, with 10 bases between. CDR3 length: 13 amino acids. CDR3 coding DNA: TGTGCCAGCAGCGCCAATTTCGACAATGAGCAGTTCTTC. Translated, it gives CASSANFDNEQFF.

The chain couples TRBV5-4 to TRBJ1-1; D gene ambiguous. This CDR3 contains 12 residues. V lost 2 bases and J lost 7, with 9 bases in between. Per germline, CDR1 SGHNT and CDR2 YYREEE (reference sequence). The CDR3 here is CASSFSPGEAFF. The DNA for the CDR3 is TGTGCCAGCAGCTTTTCCCCAGGTGAAGCTTTCTTT. The full variable domain, with the rest looked up from reference TRBV5-4 and TRBJ1-1, is ETGVTQSPTHLIKTRGQQVTLRCSSQSGHNTVSWYQQALGQGPQFIFQYYREEENGRGNFPPRFSGLQFPNYSSELNVNALELDDSALYLCASSFSPGEAFFGQGTRLTVV.

This clonotype has a handful of counts. The chain employs TRBV12-5 and TRBJ2-7; 8 nucleotides line up with TRBD1. J lost 2 bases, V lost 1 base, and 7 bases had no gene match. The CDR3 sequence is 16 residues long. Germline V gives CDR1 LGHNT, CDR2 FRNRAP. The CDR3 coding sequence is TGTGCTAGTGGTTTGGGATCAGGGGGCCTCGCCTACGAGCAGTACTTC. It is translated as CASGLGSGGLAYEQYF.

Only a few counts were recorded for this clonotype. CDR3 amino acids: CASSRNPGYSNQPQHF. For the CDR3, the DNA is TGTGCCAGCAGCCGAAATCCAGGTTATAGCAATCAGCCCCAGCATTTT. This chain uses TRBV12-3 or TRBV12-4 with TRBJ1-5, with D unresolved. The CDR3 loop spans 16 amino acids. V was pared by 6 bases and J by 0 bases, with 15 bases between.

This clonotype was counted only a few times. This chain links TRBV6-1 with TRBJ1-2, with D unresolved. Per germline, CDR1 MNHNS and CDR2 SASEGT. V shed 2 bases and J shed 3 bases, with 13 bases lying between them. There are 15 residues in the CDR3. CDR3 sequence: CASSELGGPYYGYTF. The CDR3 DNA reads TGTGCCAGCAGTGAATTAGGAGGACCGTACTATGGCTACACCTTC.

The gene calls are TRBV6-2 or TRBV6-3 and TRBJ1-5; 9 bases are shared with TRBD1. From germline, CDR1 is MNHEY and CDR2 SVGEGT. There are 17 residues in the CDR3. The junction had 10 bases not matched to a gene; V was cut back by 5 bases and J by 2 bases. The CDR3 loop is CASSGGQGYIGNQPQHF. For the CDR3, the DNA is TGTGCCAGCAGTGGGGGACAGGGATATATTGGCAATCAGCCCCAGCATTTT.

This clonotype was observed a handful of times. In DNA form, the CDR3 reads TGTGCCAGCAGGTTCGATCCGGACAGGTCCTCCTACGAGCAGTACTTC. This encodes CASRFDPDRSSYEQYF. This rearrangement joins TRBV2 to TRBJ2-7; the match to TRBD1 covers 7 bases. This CDR3 region has 16 residues. Germline CDR1 reads SNHLY; CDR2 reads FYNNEI. Trimming at V came to 6 bases and at J to 0 bases, leaving 11 bases not matched to a gene.

The chain uses TRBV25-1 and TRBJ1-4; D unclear. CDR1 and CDR2 from the germline V gene are MGHDK and SYGVNS. V lost 1 base, J lost 0 bases, and 12 bases lay in between. The CDR3 sequence is 17 residues long. The CDR3 reads CASSESVGFTTNEKLFF. The CDR3 DNA sequence: TGTGCCAGCAGTGAATCGGTCGGGTTCACAACTAATGAAAAACTGTTTTTT. Full variable domain (remainder filled in from reference TRBV25-1 and TRBJ1-4): EADIYQTPRYLVIGTGKKITLECSQTMGHDKMYWYQQDPGMELHLIHYSYGVNSTEKGDLSSESTVSRIRTEHFPLTLESARPSHTSQYLCASSESVGFTTNEKLFFGSGTQLSVL.

This rearrangement joins TRBV6-5 to TRBJ2-1; D is ambiguous. Deletions cut 2 bases from V and 7 bases from J, with 12 bases between. CDR1 MNHEY and CDR2 SVGAGI come from the germline V gene. The CDR3 extends over 14 amino acids. The CDR3 region is CASSYVLTFNEQFF. CDR3 bases: TGTGCCAGCAGTTACGTCCTAACCTTTAATGAGCAGTTCTTC.

This clonotype appeared many times. This chain connects TRBV6-5 to TRBJ2-3; perhaps D is TRBD1 or TRBD2 (6 bases each). Trimming stripped 2 bases from V and 0 bases from J, with 12 bases between. Germline V gene lookup returns CDR1 MNHEY and CDR2 SVGAGI. CDR3 size: 16 residues. The CDR3, as DNA: TGTGCCAGCAGTTACACGGAGGGGGGTAGCACAGATACGCAGTATTTT. It yields the protein CASSYTEGGSTDTQYF.

The rearrangement links TRBV6-2 or TRBV6-3 to TRBJ2-1; no clear D gene. Trimming took off 4 bases at V and 8 bases at J, with 12 bases between the two ends. The length of the CDR3 is 13 residues. The germline V gene has CDR1 MNHEY and CDR2 SVGEGT. The CDR3 sequence is CASSLGSVDEQFF. CDR3 DNA: TGTGCCAGCAGTTTAGGGTCGGTTGATGAGCAGTTCTTC.

The CDR3 bases are TGTGCCAGTGGACTAGCGCAAGTGTGGGATACGCAGTATTTT. Translation: CASGLAQVWDTQYF. The V call is TRBV28, the J call TRBJ2-3, with 9 bases lining up with TRBD2. CDR1 is MDHEN, CDR2 SYDVKM, per germline. The CDR3 sequence is 14 residues long. V shed 9 bases, J shed 6 bases, and the junction held 10 bases outside the gene matches.